Detailed here is one TCR beta chain. The entry originates in a study of T cell responses to AZD1222 COVID-19 vaccine. Assay: immunoSEQ multiplex PCR; the TCRdb copy retains only in-frame clones and omits some. Among about 140,000 clones listed, around 94% were seen once. Sample: peripheral blood, taken after recovery from COVID-19. The clonotype was recovered from an adult who had recovered from COVID-19.

The DNA of the CDR3 is TGTGCCAGCACTAGCGGGAGGAGGGGCTACGAGCAGTACTTC. This encodes CASTSGRRGYEQYF. This chain joins TRBV6-5 and TRBJ2-7; the match to TRBD2 covers 11 bases. Germline V gene sequence: CDR1 MNHEY, CDR2 SVGAGI. V shed 7 bases, J shed 3 bases, and the junction held 5 bases outside the gene matches. This CDR3 is built from 14 residues.